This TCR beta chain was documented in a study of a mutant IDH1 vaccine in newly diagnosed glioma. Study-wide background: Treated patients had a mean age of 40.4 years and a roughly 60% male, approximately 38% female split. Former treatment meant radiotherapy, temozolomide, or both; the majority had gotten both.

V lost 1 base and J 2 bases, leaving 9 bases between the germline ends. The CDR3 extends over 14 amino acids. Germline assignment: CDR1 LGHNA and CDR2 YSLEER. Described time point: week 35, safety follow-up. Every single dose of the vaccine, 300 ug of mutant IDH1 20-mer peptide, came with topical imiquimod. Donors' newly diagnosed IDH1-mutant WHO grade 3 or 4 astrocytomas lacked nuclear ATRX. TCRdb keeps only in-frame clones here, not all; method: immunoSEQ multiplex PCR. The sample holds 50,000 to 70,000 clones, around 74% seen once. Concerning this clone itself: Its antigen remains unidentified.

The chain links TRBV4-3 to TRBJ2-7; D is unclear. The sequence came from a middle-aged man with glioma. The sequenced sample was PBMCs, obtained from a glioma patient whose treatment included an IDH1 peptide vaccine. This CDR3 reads CASSQVLAAYEQYF. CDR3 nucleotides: TGCGCCAGCAGCCAAGTTCTCGCGGCCTACGAGCAGTACTTC.